A single sample is the source of the 10 T cell receptor beta chains below, sequenced in a study of tumor-infiltrating lymphocytes in primary liver carcinoma. cDNA specific to TCR beta was made from about 0.45 ug of total RNA, with a constant-region primer employed for priming. Modified slightly, ARM-PCR produced TCR beta libraries over three nested multiplex PCR rounds. A C-beta reverse primer was combined with TRBV1-TRBV30 forward primers in the first two PCR rounds, and each round had around 10 cycles. MiXCR, run by TCRdb on the multiplex PCR reads, gives a single entry per CDR3 protein. The table has approximately 300,000 distinct CDR3 sequences, about 60% seen once. The authors took blood RNA from unsorted whole blood and also extracted germline DNA. The specimen was peripheral blood. These receptors all stem from a man aged 35-49 years with primary liver carcinoma and hepatitis B virus infection.

As regards this clonotype: At one of its ends the junction is not consistent with the germline gene, which may arise from a read error. The chain combines TRBV4-2 with TRBJ2-3; the D gene is possibly TRBD2 (5 bases). The germline V gene encodes CDR1 LGHNA and CDR2 YNFKEQ. This CDR3 has 13 amino acids. The CDR3 here is CACSQDWGDMQYF. In DNA, the CDR3 is TGTGCCTGTAGCCAAGACTGGGGAGATATGCAGTATTTT.

Of note for this clonotype: The junction differs from germline at one of its ends, possibly a read error. V gene TRBV5-6 combines with J gene TRBJ1-5, with a tentative D call TRBD1 (6 bases). This CDR3 region has 17 residues. Germline V CDR1 and CDR2: SGHDT, YYEEEE. The CDR3 loop is CANSLRQAGGWNQPQHF. Written as DNA, the CDR3 is TGTGCCAACAGCTTGAGACAGGCGGGGGGTTGGAATCAGCCCCAGCATTTT.

A word on this clonotype: A clone one base away is much larger, so this may be a read error. The chain couples TRBV6-2 or TRBV6-3 to TRBJ2-3; possibly TRBD2 for D (6 bases). This CDR3 has 15 amino acids. Germline V gene lookup returns CDR1 MNHEY and CDR2 SVGEGT. CDR3 nucleotide sequence: TGTGCCAGCAGTGAAGGAGGGAGAGGGGCCGATACGCAGTGTTTT. Translated: CASSEGGRGADTQCF.

About this clonotype: Just one base apart from a much larger clone, this may be a read error. This chain connects TRBV12-3 or TRBV12-4 to TRBJ2-7, with 7 bases matching TRBD2. The length of the CDR3 is 13 residues. This chain's CDR3 is CTSSFGGSNEQYF. DNA for the CDR3: TGTACCAGCAGTTTTGGCGGGAGCAACGAGCAGTACTTC.

Turning to this clonotype: A junction end diverges from the germline sequence, so it may reflect a read error. This chain connects TRBV5-5 to TRBJ1-1; D is ambiguous. The CDR3 has 13 residues. Germline V lookup: CDR1 SGHKS, CDR2 YYEKEE (reference sequence). This CDR3 reads CASSLTVNTKAFF. CDR3 in DNA: TGTGCCAGCAGCTTGACCGTGAACACTAAAGCTTTCTTT.

The V and J genes are TRBV10-3 and TRBJ1-1; TRBD1 aligns across 10 bases. The trim removed 4 bases at V and 5 bases at J, leaving 4 bases unmatched. The CDR3 has 14 residues. Germline lookup yields CDR1 ENHRY and CDR2 SYGVKD. As DNA, the CDR3 is TGTGCCATCAGTGGGCCGGACAGGGGGACTGAAGCTTTCTTT. Translating it yields CAISGPDRGTEAFF.

This chain connects TRBV5-1 to TRBJ2-6; 7 nucleotides line up with TRBD1. J was trimmed by 4 bases and V by 3 bases; bases with no gene match: 19. This CDR3 comprises 20 residues. Germline V gene lookup returns CDR1 SGHRS and CDR2 YFSETQ. The CDR3 nucleotides are TGCGCCAGCAGCTCCCCTAAAAGGGGACAGTCCACTCCGGGGGCCAACGTCCTGACTTTC. Its protein is CASSSPKRGQSTPGANVLTF. The entire variable domain, with the rest obtained from reference TRBV5-1 and TRBJ2-6, is as follows: KAGVTQTPRYLIKTRGQQVTLSCSPISGHRSVSWYQQTPGQGLQFLFEYFSETQRNKGNFPGRFSGRQFSNSRSEMNVSTLELGDSALYLCASSSPKRGQSTPGANVLTFGAGSRLTVL.

As for this clonotype: A read error is possible here, since a much larger clone lies one base away. The chain recombines TRBV12-3 or TRBV12-4 with TRBJ2-2; no definite D call. V gave up 4 bases and J gave up 5 bases, with 14 bases separating them. This CDR3 has 15 amino acids. The CDR3 here is CASSWNTWGTGELFF. CDR3 nucleotides: TGTGCCAGCAGTTGGAACACATGGGGTACCGGGGAGCTGTTTTTT.

The chain has TRBV7-9 and TRBJ1-2, with a possible D match to TRBD1 (5 bases). Trimming stripped 0 bases from V and 5 bases from J, with 13 bases between. Germline CDR1 reads SEHNR; CDR2 reads FQNEAQ (reference sequence). The CDR3 has 15 residues. The CDR3 loop is CASSLAATGLYGYTF. The CDR3 nucleotides read TGTGCCAGCAGCTTAGCGGCAACAGGTCTATATGGCTACACCTTC.

The chain combines TRBV6-1 with TRBJ2-7, with 8 bases fitting TRBD2. This CDR3 is built from 15 residues. Germline CDR1 MNHNS, CDR2 SASEGT. V lost 5 bases to trimming and J lost 3 bases; unmatched junction nucleotides: 9. The CDR3: CASSPKAGVGYEQYF. The DNA for the CDR3 is TGTGCCAGCAGTCCAAAAGCGGGAGTCGGCTACGAGCAGTACTTC.